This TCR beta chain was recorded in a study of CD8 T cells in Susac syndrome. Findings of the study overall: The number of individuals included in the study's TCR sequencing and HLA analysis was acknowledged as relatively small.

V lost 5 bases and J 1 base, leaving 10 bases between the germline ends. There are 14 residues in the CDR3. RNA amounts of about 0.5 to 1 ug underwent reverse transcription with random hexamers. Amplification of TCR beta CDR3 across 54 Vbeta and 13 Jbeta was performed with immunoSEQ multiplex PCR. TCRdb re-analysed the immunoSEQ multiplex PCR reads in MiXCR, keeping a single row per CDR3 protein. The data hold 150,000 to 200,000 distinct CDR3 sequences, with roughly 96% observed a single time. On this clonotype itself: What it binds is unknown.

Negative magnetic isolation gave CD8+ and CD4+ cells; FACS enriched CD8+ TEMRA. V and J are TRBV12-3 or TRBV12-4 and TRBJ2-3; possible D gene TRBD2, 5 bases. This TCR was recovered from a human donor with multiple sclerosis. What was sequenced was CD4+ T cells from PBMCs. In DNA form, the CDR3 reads TGTGCCAGCAGTGCTAGCTGGGGCACAGATACGCAGTATTTT. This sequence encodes CASSASWGTDTQYF.